Following are 8 T cell receptor beta chains from one sample sequenced in a study of OX40 agonist ivuxolimab in advanced cancers. Here immunoSEQ multiplex PCR was the method, and the copy in TCRdb shows in-frame clones only, minus some. This table has tens of thousands of clones, roughly nine tenths appearing once. Sequences were derived from CD4+ or CD8+ T cells sorted from blood, sampled in a trial of the OX40 agonist ivuxolimab. The receptors shown here come from an adult with an advanced solid tumor such as melanoma, head and neck, liver or kidney cancer.

This chain joins TRBV29-1 and TRBJ2-5; D could derive from TRBD1 or TRBD2 (7 bases each). The germline V gene encodes CDR1 SQVTM and CDR2 ANQGSEA. Trimming cost V 4 bases and J 2 bases, with 14 bases left between them. This CDR3 is built from 14 residues. CDR3 DNA sequence: TGCAGCGTTGGGGAGGGGGCGAAACAAGAGACCCAGTACTTC. It encodes CSVGEGAKQETQYF.

This clone was seen a single time. J is TRBJ2-2 and V is TRBV28; unclear D gene. Trimming took 5 bases from V and 1 from J, leaving 11 bases between them. Germline-derived CDR1 and CDR2 are MDHEN and SYDVKM. This CDR3 is 15 amino acids long. The CDR3 reads CASSRITLNTGELFF. The CDR3 nucleotides are TGTGCCAGCAGTCGCATTACGTTGAACACCGGGGAGCTGTTTTTT.

The chain couples TRBV15 to TRBJ2-5, with 10 bases fitting TRBD2. V lost 1 base and J lost 5; bases outside the gene matches: 10. The CDR3 is 17 residues long. Germline V gene data show CDR1 as LNHNV and CDR2 as YYDKDF (reference sequence). The CDR3 DNA is TGTGCCACCAGCAGAGCCCCGGCCTTAGCGGGGGGCGAGACCCAGTACTTC. Its protein product is CATSRAPALAGGETQYF.

This chain connects TRBV6-6 to TRBJ2-2; tentatively, D is TRBD2 (6 bases). Trimming removed 2 bases at V and 4 bases at J, with 11 bases between. The V gene's germline CDR1 is MNHNY and CDR2 SVGAGI (reference sequence). The CDR3 spans 15 residues. CDR3 sequence (DNA): TGTGCCAGCAGTTACGGCGGGACGGGCACCGGGGAGCTGTTTTTT. It translates to CASSYGGTGTGELFF.

This clone was observed a handful of times. The chain links TRBV25-1 to TRBJ2-3; 9 bases map to TRBD2. From germline, CDR1 is MGHDK and CDR2 SYGVNS. The CDR3 covers 15 residues. Trimming cost V 3 bases and J 3 bases; bases outside gene matches: 4. The CDR3 DNA follows: TGTGCCAGCAGTGACTCTAGCGGGGCGACAGATACGCAGTATTTT. The encoded protein is CASSDSSGATDTQYF.

The chain carries TRBV7-3 and TRBJ2-3; TRBD1 aligns across 7 bases. The germline gives CDR1 SGHTA, CDR2 FQGTGA. The V and J ends lost 4 bases and 4 bases, in that order; junction bases with no gene match: 8. CDR3 length: 15 residues. CDR3 sequence: CASSSRTGLSDTQYF. In nucleotides, the CDR3 is TGTGCCAGCAGCTCCAGGACAGGTTTATCAGATACGCAGTATTTT.

CDR3 in DNA: TGTGCCAGCTCGCGAGACGGACAGGAGGGGAACTATGGCTACACCTTC. Residues: CASSRDGQEGNYGYTF. V is TRBV18 and J is TRBJ1-2; 7 nucleotides agree with TRBD1. The CDR3 extends over 16 amino acids. V gave up 6 bases and J gave up 2 bases; unmatched junction bases: 12. Germline lookup yields CDR1 KGHSH and CDR2 LQKENI.

The rearrangement joins TRBV6-5 to TRBJ2-7; tentative D call: TRBD1 (6 bases). This CDR3 spans 15 amino acids. Looked up from germline, CDR1 is MNHEY and CDR2 is SVGAGI. Trimming removed 5 bases from V and 0 bases from J, with 14 bases in between. CDR3 protein: CASSRAGASSYEQYF. The CDR3 region has the DNA TGTGCCAGCAGTCGGGCAGGGGCCAGCTCCTACGAGCAGTACTTC.